Ten or more counts support the clone carrying this T cell receptor (beta chain). Mismatch with germline at one junction end may stem from a read error. The data belong to a study of T-cell reconstitution after alpha-beta-depleted transplantation in children. Unique molecular identifiers were incorporated during preparation of the TCRbeta library. TCRdb redid the calling of the PCR reads with MiXCR, one entry per CDR3 protein. The sample contains about 610,000 distinct CDR3 sequences, roughly a tenth of which appear only once. The sequencing used PBMCs from the stem cell graft donor, collected from the stem cell graft. The receptor comes from a human donor who donated a stem cell graft to a child with acute myeloid leukemia.

The CDR3 DNA is TGTGCCAGCAGCTTGGGGCTAGCGACGTACAATGAGCAGTTCTTC. Protein product: CASSLGLATYNEQFF. J is TRBJ2-1 and V is TRBV5-1; TRBD2 is a possible D gene (6 bases). Germline-derived CDR1 and CDR2 are SGHRS and YFSETQ. The CDR3 loop spans 15 amino acids.